The rows below give T cell receptor beta chains drawn from one sample of a study of breast tumors, draining lymph nodes, adjacent tissues. In TCRdb, the multiplex PCR reads were re-called with MiXCR into one record per CDR3 protein. The repertoire holds 100,000 or so distinct CDR3 sequences, with about 20% as singletons. The specimen was axillary lymph node tissue. All receptors derive from a female donor with breast cancer. Some clones in this sample may be carry-over from other donors' samples. CDR3s include the opening cysteine and the closing phenylalanine or tryptophan. Each record gives: V gene, clone size, D gene, J gene, CDR3 DNA, CDR3 protein. The D gene is left open where the match is weak. The size entry is marked missing in some rows and otherwise reads once, few, many or a size class.

>TRBV6-2/TRBV6-3|NA|NA|TRBJ1-5
TGTGCCAGCAGTTACGATCGCAGACAGGATTATAGCAATCAGCCCCAGCATTTT
CASSYDRRQDYSNQPQHF
>TRBV7-8|many|NA|TRBJ2-1
TGTGCCAGCAGCGCGAAGCCCAGTTTCAATGAGCAGTTCTTC
CASSAKPSFNEQFF
>TRBV13|many|NA|TRBJ2-3
TGTGCCAGCAGCTTAGGCGCACTCACAGATACGCAGTATTTT
CASSLGALTDTQYF
>TRBV20-1|many|NA|TRBJ1-2
TGCAGTGCTAGCACCGGGACGAGGGGTTATGGCTACACCTTC
CSASTGTRGYGYTF
>TRBV18|NA|TRBD2|TRBJ2-2
TGTGCCAGCTCTAAAGGACTAGCGGATATTGCCGGGGAGCTGTTTTTT
CASSKGLADIAGELFF
>TRBV12-3/TRBV12-4|many|TRBD1|TRBJ1-3
TGTGCCAGCAGAGCACAGGGGGAGTCGGGAAACACCATATATTTT
CASRAQGESGNTIYF
>TRBV27|many|NA|TRBJ1-5
TGTGCCAGCAGTTCAGACGGTAGCAATCAGCCCCAGCATTTT
CASSSDGSNQPQHF
>TRBV18|once|TRBD1|TRBJ2-1
TGTGCCAGCTCCCAGGGGGTTTCAAACAATGAGCAGTTCTTC
CASSQGVSNNEQFF
>TRBV7-9|many|NA|TRBJ2-1
TGTGCCAGCAGCTTAGTGACAATCTACAATGAGCAGTTCTTC
CASSLVTIYNEQFF
>TRBV29-1|NA|NA|TRBJ2-7
TGCAGCGTTGAAGATTACAGGGCGGGCTACGAGCAGTACTTC
CSVEDYRAGYEQYF
>TRBV11-1|many|NA|TRBJ2-5
TGTGCCAGCAGCTCGGGACTCCAAGAGACCCAGTACTTC
CASSSGLQETQYF
>TRBV14|many|NA|TRBJ2-7
TGTGCCAGCAGCCTTTCCGTTTACGAGCAGTACTTC
CASSLSVYEQYF
>TRBV5-8|many|TRBD1|TRBJ1-2
TGTGCCAGCAGCCATCGGACAGGGTTTTATGGCTACACCTTC
CASSHRTGFYGYTF
>TRBV7-2|many|NA|TRBJ2-3
TGTGCCAGCAGCCCTAGAGACGGAGGGTCAGATACGCAGTATTTT
CASSPRDGGSDTQYF
>TRBV24-1|many|NA|TRBJ2-1
TGTGCCACCAGTGTTGGGGGGCTTTACAATGAGCAGTTCTTC
CATSVGGLYNEQFF
>TRBV9|many|TRBD1|TRBJ2-2
TGTGCCAGCAGCGACCACAGGGGGAACACCGGGGAGCTGTTTTTT
CASSDHRGNTGELFF
>TRBV30|many|NA|TRBJ1-6
TGTGCCTGGAGTGTACAAACAGGGTACAATTCACCCCTCCACTTT
CAWSVQTGYNSPLHF
>TRBV4-1|many|NA|TRBJ1-6
TGCGCCAGCAGCCAAGTACGAGACAGTAATTCACCCCTCCACTTT
CASSQVRDSNSPLHF
>TRBV10-2|NA|NA|TRBJ1-1
TGCGCCAGCAGTGGAACTGGGGGGAACACTGAAGCTTTCTTT
CASSGTGGNTEAFF
>TRBV11-2|many|TRBD1|TRBJ2-7
TGTGCCAGCAGCCTAACCGGGACAGGTGGTAATCCAACCTACGAGCAGTACTTC
CASSLTGTGGNPTYEQYF
>TRBV7-3|NA|NA|TRBJ2-3
TGTGCCAGCACCCAGACTAATGCGGGCACAGATACGCAGTATTTT
CASTQTNAGTDTQYF
>TRBV6-5|many|NA|TRBJ2-5
TGTGCCAGCAGTTCGCCGGGGGCAGCCAAAGAGACCCAGTACTTC
CASSSPGAAKETQYF
>TRBV19|many|NA|TRBJ1-2
TGTGCCAGTAGTACCGGGTTGGGGGGACCCGGGACTAACTATGGCTACACCTTC
CASSTGLGGPGTNYGYTF
>TRBV19|once|NA|TRBJ1-5
TGTGCCAGTAGTATTTTCCGGGAGGTGCGTCAGCCCCAGCATTTT
CASSIFREVRQPQHF
>TRBV5-1|many|NA|TRBJ1-2
TGCGCCAGCGGGGGAAAGGCAGGATCTAACTATGGCTACACCTTC
CASGGKAGSNYGYTF
>TRBV24-1|many|NA|TRBJ2-3
TGTGCCACCAGTGACCGCGGACTGGTTGGGGATACGCAGTATTTT
CATSDRGLVGDTQYF
>TRBV3-1|many|NA|TRBJ2-1
TGTGCCAGCAGCCAAGCTGTCTATGAGCAGTTCTTC
CASSQAVYEQFF
>TRBV28|NA|TRBD1|TRBJ2-7
TGTGCCAGCAGCCCGCCCGGACAGGGGATCTACGAGCAGTACTTC
CASSPPGQGIYEQYF
>TRBV28|many|NA|TRBJ1-2
TGTGCCAGCAGTCCCACCGGCAGGTCTAACTATGGCTACACCTTC
CASSPTGRSNYGYTF